The source of this T cell receptor (beta chain) is a study of beta chain features in type 1 diabetes. Study results and limitations: Researchers reported that naive, central memory and Treg TCRB repertoires appeared more similar in patients than in healthy donors. For TCRB rearrangement, an influence of HLA type remained unresolved here. Among patients with Type 1 diabetes, TCRB CDR3s were moderately but significantly shorter in every one of the four CD4+ subsets.

The sequenced template was cDNA made from the entire isolated RNA. The protocol was immunoSEQ multiplex PCR, while the TCRdb copy is restricted to in-frame clones and leaves out a portion. The sample carries approximately 150,000 clones, less than 15% recorded once. The V gene's germline CDR1 is MGHRA and CDR2 YSYEKL. The CDR3 extends over 13 amino acids. V lost 1 base to trimming and J lost 8 bases; unmatched junction nucleotides: 3. This clone was counted only a few times. The target antigen is unknown. Heparinised blood was drawn once per donor, averaging roughly 120 mL. V usage is TRBV4-1 and J usage is TRBJ1-1; 8 positions match TRBD1. The TCR sequence derives from a young man with type 1 diabetes. The specimen was central memory CD4+ T cells from blood. The CDR3 is CASSQGQGWEAFF. CDR3 nucleotide sequence: TGCGCCAGCAGCCAAGGACAGGGGTGGGAAGCTTTCTTT.